Each of the 3 T cell receptor beta chains below was sequenced from the same sample in a study of cytomegalovirus exposure and HLA in healthy donors. Produced via immunoSEQ multiplex PCR; TCRdb's table is partial and in-frame only. The sample holds some 170,000 clones; 90% to 97% are singletons and the top ten take approximately 0.82%. Sequencing was performed on PBMCs. The source is a woman aged 18-30 years in good health and CMV-seronegative.

The chain carries TRBV9 and TRBJ1-3; no clear D. The CDR3 is made up of 16 amino acids. Germline assignment: CDR1 SGDLS and CDR2 YYNGEE. The V gene lost 0 bases and the J gene lost 1 base, with 11 bases spanning the gap. DNA for the CDR3: TGTGCCAGCAGCGTAGACCCCCAGACTTCTGGAAACACCATATATTTT. Its protein product is CASSVDPQTSGNTIYF.

The V gene is TRBV19, the J gene TRBJ2-3; 7 bases agree with TRBD1. This CDR3 has 16 residues. The junction had 8 bases not matched to a gene; V was cut back by 5 bases and J by 0 bases. CDR1 is LNHDA, CDR2 SQIVND, per germline (reference sequence). The CDR3 loop is CASSLQGTGSTDTQYF. The DNA of the CDR3 is TGTGCCAGTAGTCTACAGGGGACCGGGAGCACAGATACGCAGTATTTT.

J is TRBJ1-2 and V is TRBV4-1, with 7 bases matching TRBD1. The V segment lost 1 base and the J segment 8 bases; nucleotides outside the gene matches: 10. The CDR3 is 15 residues long. Germline V gene lookup returns CDR1 MGHRA and CDR2 YSYEKL. The CDR3 spells CASSQGDRLRGGYTF. CDR3 coding DNA: TGCGCCAGCAGCCAAGGCGATAGGCTCAGGGGGGGCTACACCTTC.